These 13 T cell receptor beta chains were sequenced from one sample in a study of shared clonotypes between healthy human individuals. The data were produced by immunoSEQ multiplex PCR, yet TCRdb's version contains in-frame clones alone and is incomplete. Of over 2,000,000 clones in the sample, just under 95% were seen once. Positive CCR7 selection of CD45RO-negative cells yielded the naive CD8 cells, and terminally differentiated effector memory CD45RA+ cells were excluded. The source material was naive CD8+ T cells from PBMCs. The receptors here all came from a man in his late teens or twenties in good health. Some clones in this sample may be carry-over from other donors' samples.

The rearrangement uses TRBV9 and TRBJ1-1; possible D gene TRBD1, 5 bases. Germline values: CDR1 SGDLS, CDR2 YYNGEE. V lost 3 bases and J lost 3, with 27 bases in between. The CDR3 runs 19 residues. Written as DNA, the CDR3 is TGTGCCAGCAGCGCCCACCCGATTTTGGCTCAGGGCGTCGACACTGAAGCTTTCTTT. Translating gives CASSAHPILAQGVDTEAFF.

This chain uses TRBV7-8 with TRBJ2-1, with 8 bases fitting TRBD2. With V trimmed by 6 bases and J by 3 bases, 10 bases remained unmatched. The CDR3 has 16 residues. Germline values: CDR1 SGHVS, CDR2 FQNEAQ. CDR3 protein: CASSSGGGTSYNEQFF. The CDR3 DNA is TGTGCCAGCAGTTCGGGGGGTGGGACTAGCTACAATGAGCAGTTCTTC.

DNA of the CDR3: TGTGCCAGTAGTTTTACAGGTAGGCCCAATCAGCCCCAGCATTTT. Its translation: CASSFTGRPNQPQHF. This chain connects TRBV19 to TRBJ1-5, with D maybe TRBD1 (5 bases). Germline loops: CDR1 LNHDA, CDR2 SQIVND (reference sequence). Trimming shortened V by 5 bases and J by 3 bases, and 14 bases separated the two germline ends. The length of the CDR3 is 15 residues. Using reference TRBV19 and TRBJ1-5 for the parts outside the CDR3, the full variable domain is DGGITQSPKYLFRKEGQNVTLSCEQNLNHDAMYWYRQDPGQGLRLIYYSQIVNDFQKGDIAEGYSVSREKKESFPLTVTSAQKNPTAFYLCASSFTGRPNQPQHFGDGTRLSIL.

The J gene is TRBJ2-2, the V gene TRBV19; D is possibly TRBD2 (6 bases). Germline CDR1 and CDR2: LNHDA and SQIVND (reference sequence). There are 14 residues in the CDR3. Deletions cut 5 bases from V and 4 bases from J, with 11 bases between. Here the CDR3 DNA reads TGTGCCAGTAGTGCCCCGGAGGGCACCGGGGAGCTGTTTTTT. It translates to CASSAPEGTGELFF.

V gene TRBV11-2 combines with J gene TRBJ2-1, with D hard to call. Germline V gene sequence: CDR1 SGHAT, CDR2 FQNNGV. CDR3 length: 14 residues. Trimming removed 5 bases at V and 10 bases at J, with 18 bases between. The CDR3 loop reads CASSPRAMEGEQFF. The CDR3 nucleotides read TGTGCCAGCAGCCCCCGGGCTATGGAAGGGGAGCAGTTCTTC.

The chain carries TRBV23-1 and TRBJ2-7; D remains ambiguous. TRBV23-1 qualifies as an ORF whose function is uncertain. The CDR3 spans 13 residues. V was trimmed by 0 bases and J by 4 bases, leaving 7 bases between them. The CDR3 spells CASSQSCLYEQYF. CDR3 nucleotides: TGCGCCAGCAGTCAATCGTGTTTGTACGAGCAGTACTTC.

The chain recombines TRBV28 with TRBJ2-7; 7 nucleotides agree with TRBD1. Losses at the gene ends were 9 bases for V and 2 bases for J; bases not matched to a gene: 7. Per germline, CDR1 MDHEN and CDR2 SYDVKM. This CDR3 is 13 amino acids long. CDR3 nucleotides: TGTGCCAGAAGGACAGGTGGCCCCTACGAGCAGTACTTC. This sequence encodes CARRTGGPYEQYF.

The chain couples TRBV21-1 to TRBJ2-2; the table names TRBD2, a call not compared with the DNA. TRBV21-1 counts as a pseudogene. This CDR3 has 19 amino acids. Written as DNA, the CDR3 is TGTGCCAGCAGCAAAGGCGAAGGAGTAACCGGCACGAACACCGGGGAGCTGTTTTTT. Translation gives CASSKGEGVTGTNTGELFF.

CDR3 nucleotides: TGTGCCAGCAGCGTAGATCATGCAGGGACAGATACGCAGTATTTT. It codes for CASSVDHAGTDTQYF. The V call is TRBV9, the J call TRBJ2-3; possibly TRBD1 for D (5 bases). This CDR3 contains 15 residues. Trimming removed 0 bases from V and 3 bases from J, with 11 bases in between. Germline loops: CDR1 SGDLS, CDR2 YYNGEE. Using reference TRBV9 and TRBJ2-3 for the parts outside the CDR3, the full variable domain is DSGVTQTPKHLITATGQRVTLRCSPRSGDLSVYWYQQSLDQGLQFLIQYYNGEERAKGNILERFSAQQFPDLHSELNLSSLELGDSALYFCASSVDHAGTDTQYFGPGTRLTVL.

This chain links TRBV10-2 with TRBJ2-7; 10 bases line up with TRBD1. The V and J ends lost 1 base and 6 bases, in that order; junction bases with no gene match: 6. Per germline, CDR1 WSHSY and CDR2 SAAADI. This CDR3 has 15 amino acids. The CDR3 sequence is CASSEFGTGAREQYF. DNA of the CDR3: TGCGCCAGCAGTGAGTTCGGGACAGGGGCTCGCGAGCAGTACTTC.

This clone was detected once. The chain employs TRBV27 and TRBJ1-2; 11 bases fit TRBD1. This CDR3 region has 16 residues. Losses at the gene ends were 5 bases for V and 7 bases for J; bases not matched to a gene: 12. Germline V gives CDR1 MNHEY, CDR2 SMNVEV (reference sequence). CDR3 DNA sequence: TGTGCCAGCAGTATACGGACAGGGGGCGCACTTGGTGGCTACACCTTC. Translating gives CASSIRTGGALGGYTF.

This clone was counted between two and nine times. The sample holds other DNA sequences that translate to the same CDR3. The chain couples TRBV9 to TRBJ1-1; D is unresolved. The V and J ends lost 0 bases and 1 base respectively, with 4 bases between them. The germline V gene has CDR1 SGDLS and CDR2 YYNGEE. The CDR3 sequence is 13 residues long. The CDR3 protein is CASSVGTNTEAFF. The CDR3 bases are TGTGCCAGCAGCGTAGGGACGAACACTGAAGCTTTCTTT. Using reference TRBV9 and TRBJ1-1 for the parts outside the CDR3, the full variable domain is DSGVTQTPKHLITATGQRVTLRCSPRSGDLSVYWYQQSLDQGLQFLIQYYNGEERAKGNILERFSAQQFPDLHSELNLSSLELGDSALYFCASSVGTNTEAFFGQGTRLTVV.

The chain employs TRBV19 and TRBJ2-1; 7 bases line up with TRBD2. The CDR3 covers 16 residues. With V trimmed by 4 bases and J by 5 bases, 11 bases remained unmatched. Germline V gene lookup returns CDR1 LNHDA and CDR2 SQIVND (reference sequence). The chain's CDR3 is CASSRRGRAKDNEQFF. In DNA form, the CDR3 reads TGTGCCAGTAGTAGACGGGGGAGGGCCAAGGACAATGAGCAGTTCTTC. Full variable domain (missing parts from reference TRBV19 and TRBJ2-1): DGGITQSPKYLFRKEGQNVTLSCEQNLNHDAMYWYRQDPGQGLRLIYYSQIVNDFQKGDIAEGYSVSREKKESFPLTVTSAQKNPTAFYLCASSRRGRAKDNEQFFGPGTRLTVL.